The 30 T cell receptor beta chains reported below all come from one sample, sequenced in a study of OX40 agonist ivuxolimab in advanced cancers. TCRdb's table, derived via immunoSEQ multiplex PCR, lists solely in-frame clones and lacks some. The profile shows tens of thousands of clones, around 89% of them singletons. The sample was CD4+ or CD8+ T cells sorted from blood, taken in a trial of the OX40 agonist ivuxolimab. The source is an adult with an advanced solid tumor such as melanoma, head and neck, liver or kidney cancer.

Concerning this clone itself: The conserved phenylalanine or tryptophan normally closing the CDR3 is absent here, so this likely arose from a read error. CDR3 protein: CASSEVFFVALHL. In DNA form, the CDR3 reads TGTGCCAGCAGTGAAGTATTTTTCGTTGCCCTCCACCTT. The rearrangement joins TRBV6-5 to TRBJ1-6; D unclear. This CDR3 comprises 13 residues. V was cut by 5 bases and J by 14 bases, with 16 bases left in between. Germline loops: CDR1 MNHEY, CDR2 SVGAGI.

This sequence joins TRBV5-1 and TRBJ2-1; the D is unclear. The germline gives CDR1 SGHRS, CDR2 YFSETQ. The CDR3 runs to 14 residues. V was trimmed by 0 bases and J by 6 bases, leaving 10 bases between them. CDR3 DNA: TGCGCCAGCAGCTTGGGGAGTGTCCCCAATGAGCAGTTCTTC. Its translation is CASSLGSVPNEQFF.

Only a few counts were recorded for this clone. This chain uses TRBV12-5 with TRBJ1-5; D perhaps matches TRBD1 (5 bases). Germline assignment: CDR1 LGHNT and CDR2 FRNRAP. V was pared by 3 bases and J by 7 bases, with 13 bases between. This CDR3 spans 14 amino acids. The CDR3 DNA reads TGTGCTAGTGGTTTTCAGGGTCCGGGGCAGCCCCAGCATTTT. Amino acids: CASGFQGPGQPQHF.

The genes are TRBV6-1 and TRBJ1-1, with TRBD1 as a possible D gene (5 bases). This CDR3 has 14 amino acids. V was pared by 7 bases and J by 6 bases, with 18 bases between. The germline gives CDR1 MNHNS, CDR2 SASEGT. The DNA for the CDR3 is TGTGCCAGCACCCCTTGGGGGTCGGAAGCTGAAGCTTTCTTT. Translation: CASTPWGSEAEAFF.

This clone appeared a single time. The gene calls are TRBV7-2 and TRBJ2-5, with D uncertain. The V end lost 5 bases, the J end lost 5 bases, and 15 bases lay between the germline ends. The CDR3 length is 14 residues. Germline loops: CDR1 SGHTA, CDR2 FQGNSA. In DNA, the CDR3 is TGTGCCAGCAGCCCAGTGGGATCGGGCGAGACCCAGTACTTC. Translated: CASSPVGSGETQYF. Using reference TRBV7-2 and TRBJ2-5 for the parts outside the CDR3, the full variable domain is GAGVSQSPSNKVTEKGKDVELRCDPISGHTALYWYRQSLGQGLEFLIYFQGNSAPDKSGLPSDRFSAERTGGSVSTLTIQRTQQEDSAVYLCASSPVGSGETQYFGPGTRLLVL.

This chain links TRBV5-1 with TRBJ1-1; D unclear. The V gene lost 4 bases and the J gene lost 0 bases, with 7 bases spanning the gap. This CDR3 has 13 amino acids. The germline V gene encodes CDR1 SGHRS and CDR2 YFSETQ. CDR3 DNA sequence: TGCGCCAGCAGCGCCGAGCTGAACACTGAAGCTTTCTTT. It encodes CASSAELNTEAFF.

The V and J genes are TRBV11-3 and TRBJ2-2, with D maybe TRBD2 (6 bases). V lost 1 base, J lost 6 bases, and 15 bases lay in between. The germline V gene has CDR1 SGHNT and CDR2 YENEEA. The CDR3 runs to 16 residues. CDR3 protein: CASSLAYQGGAGELFF. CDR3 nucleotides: TGTGCCAGCAGCTTAGCTTACCAGGGAGGTGCCGGGGAGCTGTTTTTT.

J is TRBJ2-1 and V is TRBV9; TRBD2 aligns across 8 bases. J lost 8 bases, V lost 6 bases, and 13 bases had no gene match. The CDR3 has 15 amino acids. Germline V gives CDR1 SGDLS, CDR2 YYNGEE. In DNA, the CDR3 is TGTGCCAGCACCCGTAGGGGACTAGTGGGCGATGAGCAGTTCTTC. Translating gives CASTRRGLVGDEQFF.

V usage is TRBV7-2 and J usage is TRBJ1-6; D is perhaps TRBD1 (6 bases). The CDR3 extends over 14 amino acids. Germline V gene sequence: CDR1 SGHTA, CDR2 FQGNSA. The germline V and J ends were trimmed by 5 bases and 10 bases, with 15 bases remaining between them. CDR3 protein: CASSPSTGFSPLHF. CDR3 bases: TGTGCCAGCAGCCCTTCGACAGGTTTCTCACCCCTCCACTTT. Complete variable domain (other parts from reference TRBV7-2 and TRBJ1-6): GAGVSQSPSNKVTEKGKDVELRCDPISGHTALYWYRQSLGQGLEFLIYFQGNSAPDKSGLPSDRFSAERTGGSVSTLTIQRTQQEDSAVYLCASSPSTGFSPLHFGNGTRLTVT.

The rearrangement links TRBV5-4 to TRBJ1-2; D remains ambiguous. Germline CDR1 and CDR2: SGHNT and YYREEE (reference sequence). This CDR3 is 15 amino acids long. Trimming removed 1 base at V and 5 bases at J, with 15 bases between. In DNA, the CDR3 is TGTGCCAGCAGCTTGTCCGCCAGCTCACTTTATGGCTACACCTTC. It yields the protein CASSLSASSLYGYTF.

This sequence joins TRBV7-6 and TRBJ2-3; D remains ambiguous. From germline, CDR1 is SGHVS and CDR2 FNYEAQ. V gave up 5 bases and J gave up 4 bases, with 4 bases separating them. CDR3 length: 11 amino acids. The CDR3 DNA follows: TGTGCCAGCAGCGGGTCAGATACGCAGTATTTT. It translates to CASSGSDTQYF.

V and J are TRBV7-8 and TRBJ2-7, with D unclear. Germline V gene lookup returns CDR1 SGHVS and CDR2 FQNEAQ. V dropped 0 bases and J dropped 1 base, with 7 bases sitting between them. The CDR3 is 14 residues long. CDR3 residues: CASSLAGSSYEQYF. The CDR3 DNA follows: TGTGCCAGCAGCTTAGCGGGCAGTTCCTACGAGCAGTACTTC.

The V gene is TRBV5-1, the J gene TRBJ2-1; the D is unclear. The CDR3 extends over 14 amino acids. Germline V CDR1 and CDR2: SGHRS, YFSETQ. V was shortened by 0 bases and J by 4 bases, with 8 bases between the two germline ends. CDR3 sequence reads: CASSLEAMYNEQFF. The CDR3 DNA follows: TGCGCCAGCAGCTTGGAGGCGATGTACAATGAGCAGTTCTTC.

The CDR3 region is CASSPRVVYNSPLHF. CDR3 bases: TGTGCCAGCTCACCCCGGGTGGTCTATAATTCACCCCTCCACTTT. This chain links TRBV18 with TRBJ1-6; D unresolved. Trimming removed 3 bases at V and 3 bases at J, with 9 bases between. CDR1 and CDR2 (germline): KGHSH, LQKENI. The CDR3 runs to 15 residues.

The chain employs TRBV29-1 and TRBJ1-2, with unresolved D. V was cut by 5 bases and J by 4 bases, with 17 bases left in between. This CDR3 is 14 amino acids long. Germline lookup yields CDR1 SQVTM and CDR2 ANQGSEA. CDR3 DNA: TGCAGCGTTCTTACAATAGGATCGGGCTATGGCTACACCTTC. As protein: CSVLTIGSGYGYTF.

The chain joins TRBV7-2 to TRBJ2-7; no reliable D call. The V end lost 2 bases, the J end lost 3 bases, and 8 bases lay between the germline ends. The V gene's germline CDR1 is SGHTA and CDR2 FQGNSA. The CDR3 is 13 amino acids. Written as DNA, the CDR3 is TGTGCCAGCAGCTTATTGCGGAGCTACGAGCAGTACTTC. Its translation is CASSLLRSYEQYF. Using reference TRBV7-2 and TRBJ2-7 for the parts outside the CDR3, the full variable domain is GAGVSQSPSNKVTEKGKDVELRCDPISGHTALYWYRQSLGQGLEFLIYFQGNSAPDKSGLPSDRFSAERTGGSVSTLTIQRTQQEDSAVYLCASSLLRSYEQYFGPGTRLTVT.

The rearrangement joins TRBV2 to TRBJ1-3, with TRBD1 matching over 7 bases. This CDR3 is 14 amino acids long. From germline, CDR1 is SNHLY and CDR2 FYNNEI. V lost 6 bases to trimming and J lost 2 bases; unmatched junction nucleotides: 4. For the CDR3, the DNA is TGTGCCAGCAGCGGGACAGAGACTGGAAACACCATATATTTT. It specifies CASSGTETGNTIYF.

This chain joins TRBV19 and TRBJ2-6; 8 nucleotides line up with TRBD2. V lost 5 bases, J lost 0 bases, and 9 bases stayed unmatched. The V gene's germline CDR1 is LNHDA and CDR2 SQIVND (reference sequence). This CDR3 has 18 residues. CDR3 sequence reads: CASSGHGGGTSGANVLTF. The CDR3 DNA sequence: TGTGCCAGTAGTGGCCATGGCGGGGGGACCTCTGGGGCCAACGTCCTGACTTTC.

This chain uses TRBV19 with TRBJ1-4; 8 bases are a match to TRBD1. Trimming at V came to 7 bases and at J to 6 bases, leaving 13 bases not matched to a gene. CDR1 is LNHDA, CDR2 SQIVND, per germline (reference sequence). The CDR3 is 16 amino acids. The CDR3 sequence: CASTSGSRGLYEKLFF. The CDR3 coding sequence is TGTGCCAGTACCTCGGGTTCCAGGGGGCTGTATGAAAAACTGTTTTTT.

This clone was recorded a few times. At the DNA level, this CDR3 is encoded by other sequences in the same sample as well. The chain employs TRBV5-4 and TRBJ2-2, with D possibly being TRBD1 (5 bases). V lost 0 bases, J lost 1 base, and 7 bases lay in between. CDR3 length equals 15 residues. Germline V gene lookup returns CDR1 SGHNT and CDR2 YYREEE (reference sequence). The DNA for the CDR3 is TGTGCCAGCAGCTTGGGTGACAGGAACACCGGGGAGCTGTTTTTT. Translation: CASSLGDRNTGELFF.

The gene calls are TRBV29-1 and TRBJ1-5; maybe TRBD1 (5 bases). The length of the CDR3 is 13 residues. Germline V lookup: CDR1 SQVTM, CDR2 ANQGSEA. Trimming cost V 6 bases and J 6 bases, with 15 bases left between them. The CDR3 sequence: CSVASGKSQPQHF. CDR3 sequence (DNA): TGCAGCGTCGCCTCAGGGAAGAGTCAGCCCCAGCATTTT. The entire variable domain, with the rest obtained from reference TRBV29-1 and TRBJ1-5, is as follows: SAVISQKPSRDICQRGTSLTIQCQVDSQVTMMFWYRQQPGQSLTLIATANQGSEATYESGFVIDKFPISRPNLTFSTLTVSNMSPEDSSIYLCSVASGKSQPQHFGDGTRLSIL.

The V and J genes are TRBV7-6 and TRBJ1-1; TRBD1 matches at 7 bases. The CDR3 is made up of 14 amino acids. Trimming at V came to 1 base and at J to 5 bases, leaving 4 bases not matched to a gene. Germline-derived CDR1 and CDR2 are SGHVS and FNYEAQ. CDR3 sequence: CASSLGQGWTEAFF. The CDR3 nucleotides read TGTGCCAGCAGCTTAGGACAGGGTTGGACTGAAGCTTTCTTT.

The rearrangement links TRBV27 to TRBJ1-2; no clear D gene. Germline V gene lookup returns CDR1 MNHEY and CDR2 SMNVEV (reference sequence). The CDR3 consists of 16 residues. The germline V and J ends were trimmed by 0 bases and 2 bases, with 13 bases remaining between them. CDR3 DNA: TGTGCCAGCAGTTTATCGTCATCCGTACAGAACTATGGCTACACCTTC. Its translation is CASSLSSSVQNYGYTF.

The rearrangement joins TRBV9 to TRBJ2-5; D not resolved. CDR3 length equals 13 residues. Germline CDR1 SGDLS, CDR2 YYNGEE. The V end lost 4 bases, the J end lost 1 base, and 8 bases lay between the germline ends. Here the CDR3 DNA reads TGTGCCAGCAGCCCCGGCTCCCAAGAGACCCAGTACTTC. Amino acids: CASSPGSQETQYF.

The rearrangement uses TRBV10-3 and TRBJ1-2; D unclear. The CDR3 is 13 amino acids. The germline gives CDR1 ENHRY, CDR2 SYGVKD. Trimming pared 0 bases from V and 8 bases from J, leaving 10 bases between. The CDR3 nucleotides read TGTGCCATCAGTGAGTCGCTGCTGGAGGGCTACACCTTC. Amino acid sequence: CAISESLLEGYTF.

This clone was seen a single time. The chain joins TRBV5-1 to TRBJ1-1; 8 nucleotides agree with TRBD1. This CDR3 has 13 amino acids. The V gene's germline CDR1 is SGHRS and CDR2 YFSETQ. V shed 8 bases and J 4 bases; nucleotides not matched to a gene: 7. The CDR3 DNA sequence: TGCGCCAGTTCGGACAGGGTAGGCACTGAAGCTTTCTTT. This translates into CASSDRVGTEAFF.

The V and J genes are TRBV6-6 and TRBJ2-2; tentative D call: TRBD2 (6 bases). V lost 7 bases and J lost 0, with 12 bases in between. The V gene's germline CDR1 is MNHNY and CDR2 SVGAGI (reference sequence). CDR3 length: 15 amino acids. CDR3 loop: CASTTGGSNTGELFF. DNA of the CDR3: TGTGCCAGCACCACCGGAGGGTCGAACACCGGGGAGCTGTTTTTT.

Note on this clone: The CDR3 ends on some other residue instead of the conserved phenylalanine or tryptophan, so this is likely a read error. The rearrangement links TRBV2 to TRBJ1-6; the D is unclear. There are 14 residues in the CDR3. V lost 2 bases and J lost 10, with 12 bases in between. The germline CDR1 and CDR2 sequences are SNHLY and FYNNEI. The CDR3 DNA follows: TGTGCCAGCAGTGAATCGGCAGTAGGCTCACCCCTCCACCTT. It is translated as CASSESAVGSPLHL.

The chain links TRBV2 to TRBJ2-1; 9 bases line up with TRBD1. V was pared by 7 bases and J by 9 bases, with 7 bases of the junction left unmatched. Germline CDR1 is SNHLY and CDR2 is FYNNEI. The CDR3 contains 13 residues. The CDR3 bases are TGTGCCAGCACAGGAACAGGGGGCAGTGAGCAGTTCTTC. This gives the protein CASTGTGGSEQFF.

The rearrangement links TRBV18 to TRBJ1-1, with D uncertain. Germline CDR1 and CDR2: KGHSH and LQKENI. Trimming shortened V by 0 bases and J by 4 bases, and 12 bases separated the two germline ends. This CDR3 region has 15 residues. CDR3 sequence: CASSPPTKGGTEAFF. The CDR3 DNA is TGTGCCAGCTCACCACCGACAAAGGGCGGCACTGAAGCTTTCTTT.